The 21 T cell receptor beta chains below all came from one sample that was sequenced in a study of cytomegalovirus exposure and HLA in healthy donors. 60 Vbeta and 13 Jbeta primers were used in PCR. Produced via immunoSEQ multiplex PCR; TCRdb's table is partial and in-frame only. The table has fewer than 90,000 clones, roughly 67% seen once. Input material: PBMCs. The receptors derive from a man in his forties in good health and CMV-seropositive.

This chain joins TRBV4-3 and TRBJ1-2, with a possible D match to TRBD1 (6 bases). CDR1 is LGHNA, CDR2 YSLEER, per germline. The CDR3 contains 14 residues. V gave up 1 base and J gave up 9 bases, with 15 bases separating them. The CDR3 coding sequence is TGCGCCAGCAGCCAAGGAGGAAACAGGGTGCGCTACACCTTC. Translated: CASSQGGNRVRYTF.

A note on this clone: Additional DNA sequences in this sample encode the identical CDR3. The chain links TRBV19 to TRBJ2-3; 8 bases are shared with TRBD1. The CDR3 loop spans 13 amino acids. Looked up from germline, CDR1 is LNHDA and CDR2 is SQIVND (reference sequence). The ends lost 7 bases at V and 1 base at J; junction bases unmatched: 1. The DNA of the CDR3 is TGTGCCAGTAAGGGACAGGGCACAGATACGCAGTATTTT. Translation: CASKGQGTDTQYF.

This clone appeared once. The chain carries TRBV4-1 and TRBJ1-5; no clear D gene. Germline V gives CDR1 MGHRA, CDR2 YSYEKL. Trimming pared 3 bases from V and 3 bases from J, leaving 15 bases between. This CDR3 has 16 amino acids. The CDR3 bases are TGCGCCAGCAGCCAGCGTTCCGGACGGGACAATCAGCCCCAGCATTTT. Amino acid sequence: CASSQRSGRDNQPQHF.

This chain links TRBV5-3 with TRBJ2-1, with 13 bases fitting TRBD2. TRBV5-3 is treated as an ORF (open reading frame) with a function not yet certain. Germline trimming cut 4 bases from V and 3 bases from J; bases unmatched to any gene: 13. The CDR3 has 19 residues. The CDR3 protein is CARSEGLAGDQNLYNEQFF. CDR3 nucleotides: TGTGCCAGAAGCGAAGGACTAGCGGGAGACCAAAACCTCTACAATGAGCAGTTCTTC.

A few counts support this clone. The chain employs TRBV2 and TRBJ1-3; a weak D match, TRBD1 (6 bases). Trimming pared 0 bases from V and 10 bases from J, leaving 10 bases between. Germline CDR1 SNHLY, CDR2 FYNNEI. The CDR3 is 13 residues long. The CDR3 DNA sequence: TGTGCCAGCAGTGAAGCTCGCCAGGGGACCATATATTTT. This translates into CASSEARQGTIYF.

This chain joins TRBV14 and TRBJ1-2; D remains unclear. Trimming pared 4 bases from V and 3 bases from J, leaving 9 bases between. Germline V gene data show CDR1 as SGHDN and CDR2 as FVKESK. This CDR3 is built from 13 residues. CDR3 nucleotide sequence: TGTGCCAGCAGCCTCTCGAGGGACTATGGCTACACCTTC. Its protein product is CASSLSRDYGYTF.

V gene TRBV5-8 combines with J gene TRBJ2-3; a weak D match, TRBD2 (7 bases). CDR1 SGHTS and CDR2 YDEGEE come from the germline V gene. Deletions cut 1 base from V and 7 bases from J, with 16 bases between. The CDR3 has 15 amino acids. The CDR3: CASSLSAGAAYTQYF. DNA of the CDR3: TGTGCCAGCAGCTTGTCTGCGGGGGCCGCATATACGCAGTATTTT.

J is TRBJ2-7 and V is TRBV5-1; D is unresolved. Per the germline V gene, CDR1 is SGHRS and CDR2 is YFSETQ. The CDR3 totals 14 residues. Trimming left V 7 bases short and J 2 bases short, with 16 bases between. CDR3 residues: CASAQVTPPYEQYF. CDR3 nucleotide sequence: TGCGCCAGCGCTCAGGTGACGCCCCCCTACGAGCAGTACTTC.

The chain has TRBV7-2 and TRBJ1-5; D gene unclear. The CDR3 totals 17 residues. V was trimmed by 6 bases and J by 1 base, leaving 19 bases between them. The germline CDR1 and CDR2 sequences are SGHTA and FQGNSA. The CDR3: CASRLGPRVGSNQPQHF. In DNA form, the CDR3 reads TGTGCCAGCAGACTAGGACCTAGGGTGGGCAGCAATCAGCCCCAGCATTTT. Supplemented by reference TRBV7-2 and TRBJ1-5, the full variable domain reads GAGVSQSPSNKVTEKGKDVELRCDPISGHTALYWYRQSLGQGLEFLIYFQGNSAPDKSGLPSDRFSAERTGGSVSTLTIQRTQQEDSAVYLCASRLGPRVGSNQPQHFGDGTRLSIL.

This clone was counted between two and nine times. J is TRBJ2-2 and V is TRBV5-6; D is uncertain. Trimming removed 4 bases at V and 1 base at J, with 14 bases between. Germline V gives CDR1 SGHDT, CDR2 YYEEEE. The length of the CDR3 is 16 residues. The CDR3 is CASSPITAGNTGELFF. In DNA form, the CDR3 reads TGTGCCAGCAGCCCAATCACCGCAGGGAACACCGGGGAGCTGTTTTTT.

The V call is TRBV6-6, the J call TRBJ2-7; D gene unclear. Germline V gene lookup returns CDR1 MNHNY and CDR2 SVGAGI (reference sequence). The CDR3 extends over 15 amino acids. V was trimmed by 6 bases and J by 0 bases, leaving 15 bases between them. CDR3 sequence (DNA): TGTGCCAGCAGCCTATTACCAGGCTACTCCTACGAGCAGTACTTC. Its protein is CASSLLPGYSYEQYF.

This clone was seen a few times. The gene calls are TRBV4-2 and TRBJ2-2, with TRBD2 as a possible D gene (6 bases). The length of the CDR3 is 14 residues. CDR1 and CDR2 from the germline V gene are LGHNA and YNFKEQ. Trimming removed 4 bases at V and 8 bases at J, with 14 bases between. The CDR3 DNA is TGTGCCAGCAGCCCTAGGGGCGGGGCGGGGGAGCTGTTTTTT. Translating gives CASSPRGGAGELFF.

This rearrangement joins TRBV2 to TRBJ1-2; D is undetermined. V was pared by 5 bases and J by 4 bases, with 8 bases between. Germline V CDR1 and CDR2: SNHLY, FYNNEI. The CDR3 loop spans 12 amino acids. The CDR3 region is CASSLAIYGYTF. CDR3 nucleotide sequence: TGTGCCAGCAGTTTAGCAATCTATGGCTACACCTTC. The complete variable domain, with remaining parts taken from reference TRBV2 and TRBJ1-2, reads EPEVTQTPSHQVTQMGQEVILRCVPISNHLYFYWYRQILGQKVEFLVSFYNNEISEKSEIFDDQFSVERPDGSNFTLKIRSTKLEDSAMYFCASSLAIYGYTFGSGTRLTVV.

V usage is TRBV19 and J usage is TRBJ1-1; 8 bases match TRBD1. CDR1 is LNHDA, CDR2 SQIVND, per germline (reference sequence). Unmatched junction bases numbered 10, after V lost 4 bases and J lost 3 bases. The CDR3 has 16 residues. In DNA form, the CDR3 reads TGTGCCAGTAGTAGAGGGCAGGGGGCGTGGGACACTGAAGCTTTCTTT. Protein sequence: CASSRGQGAWDTEAFF. Filled out from reference TRBV19 and TRBJ1-1, the complete variable domain reads DGGITQSPKYLFRKEGQNVTLSCEQNLNHDAMYWYRQDPGQGLRLIYYSQIVNDFQKGDIAEGYSVSREKKESFPLTVTSAQKNPTAFYLCASSRGQGAWDTEAFFGQGTRLTVV.

J is TRBJ1-2 and V is TRBV10-3; D gene uncertain. The V gene lost 10 bases and the J gene lost 7 bases, with 13 bases spanning the gap. Germline CDR1 and CDR2: ENHRY and SYGVKD. This CDR3 is built from 11 residues. Written as DNA, the CDR3 is TGTGCCACCTCGGTGAATTCTGGCTACACCTTC. Translating gives CATSVNSGYTF.

This clone was observed a handful of times. This chain links TRBV7-8 with TRBJ1-2; D is unclear. The germline V and J ends were trimmed by 5 bases and 6 bases, with 10 bases remaining between them. Germline V gene lookup returns CDR1 SGHVS and CDR2 FQNEAQ. CDR3 size: 12 residues. CDR3 sequence: CASSNRLDGYTF. The CDR3 region has the DNA TGTGCCAGCAGCAATAGACTCGATGGCTACACCTTC.

In its sample, this clone was seen a few times. The V call is TRBV7-2, the J call TRBJ2-2, with 7 positions matching TRBD1. Germline V lookup: CDR1 SGHTA, CDR2 FQGNSA. This CDR3 contains 14 residues. J lost 6 bases, V lost 6 bases, and 7 bases had no gene match. CDR3 region: CASRPDRAPGELFF. The CDR3 DNA reads TGTGCCAGCAGACCCGACAGGGCCCCCGGGGAGCTGTTTTTT. The entire variable domain, with the rest obtained from reference TRBV7-2 and TRBJ2-2, is as follows: GAGVSQSPSNKVTEKGKDVELRCDPISGHTALYWYRQSLGQGLEFLIYFQGNSAPDKSGLPSDRFSAERTGGSVSTLTIQRTQQEDSAVYLCASRPDRAPGELFFGEGSRLTVL.

This chain connects TRBV27 to TRBJ2-7; 8 bases line up with TRBD2. V shed 2 bases and J 2 bases; nucleotides not matched to a gene: 5. Germline CDR1 is MNHEY and CDR2 is SMNVEV (reference sequence). There are 15 residues in the CDR3. The CDR3 reads CASSLKAGETYEQYF. Here the CDR3 DNA reads TGTGCCAGCAGTTTAAAAGCGGGGGAGACCTACGAGCAGTACTTC.

The chain joins TRBV4-1 to TRBJ1-1; TRBD1 matches at 9 bases. Trimming removed 0 bases from V and 7 bases from J; junction bases left unmatched: 3. The germline V gene encodes CDR1 MGHRA and CDR2 YSYEKL. CDR3 size: 14 residues. CDR3 in DNA: TGCGCCAGCAGCCAAGATGGACAGGGGCTTGAAGCTTTCTTT. It is translated as CASSQDGQGLEAFF.

CDR3 in amino acids: CASSLTARSYNEQFF. The CDR3 region has the DNA TGCGCCAGCAGCCTGACAGCAAGATCCTACAATGAGCAGTTCTTC. The J gene is TRBJ2-1, the V gene TRBV5-1, with D perhaps matching TRBD1 (5 bases). There are 15 residues in the CDR3. V lost 4 bases to trimming and J lost 1 base, with 12 bases between them. CDR1 and CDR2 from the germline V gene are SGHRS and YFSETQ.

The chain links TRBV27 to TRBJ1-4; 8 nucleotides line up with TRBD1. The CDR3 has 17 amino acids. Trimming removed 5 bases from V and 4 bases from J; junction bases left unmatched: 12. Germline lookup yields CDR1 MNHEY and CDR2 SMNVEV (reference sequence). The CDR3 nucleotides are TGTGCCAGCAGTCCTGTGGGCCGGGACAGGTATAATGAAAAACTGTTTTTT. It is translated as CASSPVGRDRYNEKLFF.